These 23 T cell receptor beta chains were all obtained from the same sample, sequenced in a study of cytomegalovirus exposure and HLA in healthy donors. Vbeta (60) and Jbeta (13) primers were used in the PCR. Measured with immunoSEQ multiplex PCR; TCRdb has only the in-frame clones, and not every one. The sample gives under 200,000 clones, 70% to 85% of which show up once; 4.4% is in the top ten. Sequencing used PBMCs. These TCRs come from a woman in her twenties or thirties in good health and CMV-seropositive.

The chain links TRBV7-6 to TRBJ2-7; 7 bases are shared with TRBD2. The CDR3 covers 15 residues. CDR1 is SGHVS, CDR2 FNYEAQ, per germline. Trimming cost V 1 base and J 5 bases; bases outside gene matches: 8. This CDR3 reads CASSLERGSPHEQYF. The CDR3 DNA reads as TGTGCCAGCAGCTTAGAGCGCGGGAGTCCCCACGAGCAGTACTTC. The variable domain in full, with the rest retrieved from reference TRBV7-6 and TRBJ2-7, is GAGVSQSPRYKVTKRGQDVALRCDPISGHVSLYWYRQALGQGPEFLTYFNYEAQQDKSGLPNDRFSAERPEGSISTLTIQRTEQRDSAMYRCASSLERGSPHEQYFGPGTRLTVT.

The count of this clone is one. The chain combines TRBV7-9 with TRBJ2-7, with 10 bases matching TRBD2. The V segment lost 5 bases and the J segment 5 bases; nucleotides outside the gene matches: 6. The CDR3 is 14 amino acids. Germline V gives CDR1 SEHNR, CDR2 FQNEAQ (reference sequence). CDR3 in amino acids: CASSPTSGRHEQYF. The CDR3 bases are TGTGCCAGCAGCCCGACTAGCGGGCGCCACGAGCAGTACTTC.

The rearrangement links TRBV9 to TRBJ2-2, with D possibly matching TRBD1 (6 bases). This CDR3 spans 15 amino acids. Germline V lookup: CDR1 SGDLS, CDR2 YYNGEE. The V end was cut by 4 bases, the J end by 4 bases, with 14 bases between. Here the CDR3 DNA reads TGTGCCAGCAGCCCCCGTGGACAGATCACCGGGGAGCTGTTTTTT. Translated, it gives CASSPRGQITGELFF.

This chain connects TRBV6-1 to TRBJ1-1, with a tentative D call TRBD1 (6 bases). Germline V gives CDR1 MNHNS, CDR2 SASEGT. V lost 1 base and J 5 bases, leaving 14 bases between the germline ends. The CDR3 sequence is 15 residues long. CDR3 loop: CASSEGAGAGTEAFF. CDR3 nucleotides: TGTGCCAGCAGTGAAGGGGCAGGGGCCGGGACTGAAGCTTTCTTT.

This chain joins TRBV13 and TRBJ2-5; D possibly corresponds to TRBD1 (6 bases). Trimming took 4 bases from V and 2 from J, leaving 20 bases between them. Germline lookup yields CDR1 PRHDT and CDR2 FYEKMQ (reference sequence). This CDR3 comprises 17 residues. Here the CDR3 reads CASSYRTGTYDQETQYF. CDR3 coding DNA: TGTGCCAGCAGCTACAGGACCGGGACATACGATCAAGAGACCCAGTACTTC. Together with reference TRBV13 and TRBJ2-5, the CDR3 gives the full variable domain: AAGVIQSPRHLIKEKRETATLKCYPIPRHDTVYWYQQGPGQDPQFLISFYEKMQSDKGSIPDRFSAQQFSDYHSELNMSSLELGDSALYFCASSYRTGTYDQETQYFGPGTRLLVL.

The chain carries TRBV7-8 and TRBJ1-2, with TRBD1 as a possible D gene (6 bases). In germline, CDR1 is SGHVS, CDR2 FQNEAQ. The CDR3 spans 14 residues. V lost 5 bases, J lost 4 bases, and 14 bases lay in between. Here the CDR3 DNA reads TGTGCCAGCAGCCCTCGGCAGGGGCTCTATGGCTACACCTTC. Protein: CASSPRQGLYGYTF.

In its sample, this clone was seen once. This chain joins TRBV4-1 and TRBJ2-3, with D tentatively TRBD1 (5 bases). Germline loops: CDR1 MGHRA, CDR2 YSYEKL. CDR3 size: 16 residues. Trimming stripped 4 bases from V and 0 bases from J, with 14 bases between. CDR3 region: CASSPVGRPSTDTQYF. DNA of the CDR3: TGCGCCAGCAGCCCCGTGGGGCGGCCTAGCACAGATACGCAGTATTTT.

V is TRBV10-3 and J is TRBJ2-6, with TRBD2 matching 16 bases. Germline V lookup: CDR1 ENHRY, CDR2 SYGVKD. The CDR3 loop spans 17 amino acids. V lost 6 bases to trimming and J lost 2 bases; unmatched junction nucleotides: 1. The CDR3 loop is CAIRGLAGGAGANVLTF. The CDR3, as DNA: TGTGCCATCAGGGGACTAGCGGGGGGGGCTGGGGCCAACGTCCTGACTTTC.

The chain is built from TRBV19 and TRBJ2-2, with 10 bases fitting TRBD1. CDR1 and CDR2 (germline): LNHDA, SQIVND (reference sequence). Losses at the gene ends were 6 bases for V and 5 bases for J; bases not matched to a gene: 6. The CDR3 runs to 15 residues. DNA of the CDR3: TGTGCCAGTAGGACAGGGGGCGCTTGGACCGGGGAGCTGTTTTTT. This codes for CASRTGGAWTGELFF.

Here the CDR3 DNA reads TGTGCCACCAGCAGAGATAGCGGACAGGGGGGACCGGGGAGCTTGTTTTTT. Its protein product is CATSRDSGQGGPGSLFF. The rearrangement links TRBV15 to TRBJ2-2, with 10 nucleotides matching TRBD1. This CDR3 is 17 amino acids long. Germline V CDR1 and CDR2: LNHNV, YYDKDF (reference sequence). V gave up 0 bases and J gave up 15 bases; unmatched junction bases: 16. The full variable domain, its missing parts supplied by reference TRBV15 and TRBJ2-2, is DAMVIQNPRYQVTQFGKPVTLSCSQTLNHNVMYWYQQKSSQAPKLLFHYYDKDFNNEADTPDNFQSRRPNTSFCFLDIRSPGLGDTAMYLCATSRDSGQGGPGSLFFGEGSRLTVL.

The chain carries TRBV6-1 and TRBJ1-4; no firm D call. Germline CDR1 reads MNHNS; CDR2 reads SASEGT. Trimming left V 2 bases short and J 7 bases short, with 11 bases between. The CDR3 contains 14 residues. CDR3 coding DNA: TGTGCCAGCAGTGAACCCGCTTTCGGTGAAAAACTGTTTTTT. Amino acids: CASSEPAFGEKLFF.

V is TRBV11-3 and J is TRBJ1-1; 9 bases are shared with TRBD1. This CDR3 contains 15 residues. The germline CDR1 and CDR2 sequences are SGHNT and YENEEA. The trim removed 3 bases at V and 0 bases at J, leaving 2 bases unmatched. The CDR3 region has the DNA TGTGCCAGCAGCTTGCGGACAGGGGTGAACACTGAAGCTTTCTTT. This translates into CASSLRTGVNTEAFF.

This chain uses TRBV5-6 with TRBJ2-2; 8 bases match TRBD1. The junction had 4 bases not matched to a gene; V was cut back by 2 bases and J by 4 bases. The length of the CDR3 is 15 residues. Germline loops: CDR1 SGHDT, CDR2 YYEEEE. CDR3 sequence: CASSFGTGSTGELFF. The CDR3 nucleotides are TGTGCCAGCAGCTTTGGGACAGGATCCACCGGGGAGCTGTTTTTT.

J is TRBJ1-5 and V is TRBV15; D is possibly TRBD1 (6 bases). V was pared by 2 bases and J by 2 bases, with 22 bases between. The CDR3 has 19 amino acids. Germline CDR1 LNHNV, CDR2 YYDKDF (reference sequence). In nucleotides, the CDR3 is TGTGCCACCAGCAGACCAGAAAATGGGGGGGCGGTGGGCAATCAGCCCCAGCATTTT. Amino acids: CATSRPENGGAVGNQPQHF.

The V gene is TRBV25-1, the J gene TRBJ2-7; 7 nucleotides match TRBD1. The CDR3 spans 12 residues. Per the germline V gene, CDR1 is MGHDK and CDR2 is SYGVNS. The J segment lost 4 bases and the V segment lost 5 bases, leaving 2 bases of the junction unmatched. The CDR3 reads CASSLQGYEQYF. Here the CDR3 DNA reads TGTGCCAGCAGTTTACAGGGGTACGAGCAGTACTTC.

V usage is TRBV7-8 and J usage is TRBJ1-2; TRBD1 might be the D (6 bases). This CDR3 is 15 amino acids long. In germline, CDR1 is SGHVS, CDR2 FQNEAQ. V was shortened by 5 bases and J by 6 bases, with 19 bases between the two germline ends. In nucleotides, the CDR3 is TGTGCCAGCAGCCTGAACGCGGGGGCTAAGGATGGCTACACCTTC. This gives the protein CASSLNAGAKDGYTF.

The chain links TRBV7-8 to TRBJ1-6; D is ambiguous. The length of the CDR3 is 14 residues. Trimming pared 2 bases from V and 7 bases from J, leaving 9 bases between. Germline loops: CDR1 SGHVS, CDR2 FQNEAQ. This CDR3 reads CASSLLGGNSPLHF. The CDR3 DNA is TGTGCCAGCAGCTTACTAGGTGGGAATTCACCCCTCCACTTT. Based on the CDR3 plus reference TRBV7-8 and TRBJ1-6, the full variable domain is GAGVSQSPRYKVAKRGQDVALRCDPISGHVSLFWYQQALGQGPEFLTYFQNEAQLDKSGLPSDRFFAERPEGSVSTLKIQRTQQEDSAVYLCASSLLGGNSPLHFGNGTRLTVT.

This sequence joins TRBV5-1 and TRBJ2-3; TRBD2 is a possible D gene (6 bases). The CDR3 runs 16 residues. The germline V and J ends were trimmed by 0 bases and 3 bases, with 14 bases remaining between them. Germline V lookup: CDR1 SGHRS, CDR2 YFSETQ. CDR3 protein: CASSLGASALTDTQYF. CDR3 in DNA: TGCGCCAGCAGCTTGGGGGCTAGCGCCCTGACAGATACGCAGTATTTT.

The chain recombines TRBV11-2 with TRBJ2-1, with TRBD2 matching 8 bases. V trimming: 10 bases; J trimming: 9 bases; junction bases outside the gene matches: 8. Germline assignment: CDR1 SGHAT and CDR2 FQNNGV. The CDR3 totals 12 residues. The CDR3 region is CATDAGGGEQFF. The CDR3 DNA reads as TGTGCCACCGACGCGGGGGGTGGTGAGCAGTTCTTC.

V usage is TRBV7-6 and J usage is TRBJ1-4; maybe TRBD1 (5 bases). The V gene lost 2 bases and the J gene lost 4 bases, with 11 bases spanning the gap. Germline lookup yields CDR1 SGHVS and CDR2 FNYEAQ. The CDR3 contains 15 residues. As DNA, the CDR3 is TGTGCCAGCAGCTTACAAGGGGCCCTTAATGAAAAACTGTTTTTT. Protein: CASSLQGALNEKLFF.

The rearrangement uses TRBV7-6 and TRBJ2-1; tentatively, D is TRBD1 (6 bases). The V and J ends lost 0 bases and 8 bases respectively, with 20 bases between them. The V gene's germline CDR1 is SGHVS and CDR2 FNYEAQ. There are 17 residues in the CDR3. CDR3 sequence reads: CASSLATGRGVGYEQFF. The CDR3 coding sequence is TGTGCCAGCAGCTTAGCGACAGGTAGAGGGGTGGGATATGAGCAGTTCTTC.

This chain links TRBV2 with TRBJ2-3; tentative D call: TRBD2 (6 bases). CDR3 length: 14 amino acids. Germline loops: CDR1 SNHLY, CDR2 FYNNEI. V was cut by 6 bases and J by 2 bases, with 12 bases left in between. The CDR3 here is CASSTGTSTDTQYF. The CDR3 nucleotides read TGTGCCAGCAGCACCGGGACTTCCACAGATACGCAGTATTTT.

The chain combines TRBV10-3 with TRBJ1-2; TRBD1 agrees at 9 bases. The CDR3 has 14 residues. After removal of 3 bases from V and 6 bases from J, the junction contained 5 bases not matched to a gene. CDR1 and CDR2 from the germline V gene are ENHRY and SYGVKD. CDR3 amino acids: CAISDPQGADGYTF. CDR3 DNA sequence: TGTGCCATCAGTGATCCACAGGGGGCTGATGGCTACACCTTC.